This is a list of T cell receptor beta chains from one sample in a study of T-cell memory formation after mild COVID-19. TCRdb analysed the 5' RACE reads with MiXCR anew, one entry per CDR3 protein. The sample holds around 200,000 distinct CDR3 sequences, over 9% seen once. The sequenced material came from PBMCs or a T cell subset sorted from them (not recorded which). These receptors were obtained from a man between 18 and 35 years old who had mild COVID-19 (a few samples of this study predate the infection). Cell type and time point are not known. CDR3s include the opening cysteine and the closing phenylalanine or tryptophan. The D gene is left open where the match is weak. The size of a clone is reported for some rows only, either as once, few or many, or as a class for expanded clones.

TGTGCCAGCGGAGCCCGGGGACAGGGAAGAACTGAAGCTTTCTTT | CASGARGQGRTEAFF | NA | TRBV6-2/TRBV6-3 | 15 | TRBD1 | TRBJ1-1
TGTGCCAGCAGCGTCCGGGACAGGTCACCCAAACTGTTTTTT | CASSVRDRSPKLFF | few | TRBV5-5 | 14 | TRBD1 | TRBJ1-4
TGCGCCAGCACCCCGGGAGTCAAAAACATTCAGTACTTC | CASTPGVKNIQYF | NA | TRBV10-2 | 13 | NA | TRBJ2-4
TGTGCCAGCAGTTTGCACAGTCCCCAAGAGACCCAGTACTTC | CASSLHSPQETQYF | many | TRBV12-3/TRBV12-4 | 14 | NA | TRBJ2-5
TGTGCCAGCAGCTTAGCGCCCGGCCCGCCCGGCTACACCTTC | CASSLAPGPPGYTF | few | TRBV7-2 | 14 | NA | TRBJ1-2
TGCGCCAGTAATGCAGGGAACCAAGAGACCCAGTACTTC | CASNAGNQETQYF | many | TRBV5-1 | 13 | NA | TRBJ2-5
TGCGCCAGCAGCATGGACGGACCGGGACGTAAAGATGGGAACACTGAAGCTTTCTTT | CASSMDGPGRKDGNTEAFF | many | TRBV5-1 | 19 | NA | TRBJ1-1
TGCGCCAGCAGCTTGGGGACAGGGTACCAAGAGACCCAGTACTTC | CASSLGTGYQETQYF | many | TRBV5-1 | 15 | TRBD1 | TRBJ2-5
TGTGCCAGCACCACAAGGGACAGGGGAGGGACTGAAGCTTTCTTT | CASTTRDRGGTEAFF | NA | TRBV6-5 | 15 | TRBD1 | TRBJ1-1
TGCAGTGCTGCGAGGGACGGAGGAGAGACCCAGTACTTC | CSAARDGGETQYF | few | TRBV20-1 | 13 | NA | TRBJ2-5
TGCAGTGCTAGCCAGGGGCCGAACACTGAAGCTTTCTTT | CSASQGPNTEAFF | NA | TRBV20-1 | 13 | NA | TRBJ1-1
TGTGCCAGCAGCATTCACCAGGGGAAAGGTTACGAGCAGTACTTC | CASSIHQGKGYEQYF | NA | TRBV11-2 | 15 | NA | TRBJ2-7
TGCGCCAGCAGTCAACAGGGCCGGGGCACCGGGGAGCTGTTTTTT | CASSQQGRGTGELFF | many | TRBV10-1 | 15 | NA | TRBJ2-2
TGTGCCAGCAGCCGGAATCAGGACGGGCGTCAGCAGCCCCAGCATTTT | CASSRNQDGRQQPQHF | NA | TRBV4-2 | 16 | NA | TRBJ1-5
TGTGCCATCAGTGATGGTAAAACCCCGGGACAGGGGAACGAGCAGTACTTC | CAISDGKTPGQGNEQYF | many | TRBV10-3 | 17 | TRBD1 | TRBJ2-7
TGTGCCAGCTCCGCCGGTGGGGTAAGGAAGGAGACCCAGTACTTC | CASSAGGVRKETQYF | many | TRBV12-3/TRBV12-4 | 15 | NA | TRBJ2-5
TGCAGTGCGGGTACCGTCGGTGCGGGTCACTATGGCTACACCTTC | CSAGTVGAGHYGYTF | NA | TRBV20-1 | 15 | NA | TRBJ1-2
TGCGCCAGCAGCTCACCGGGGAGGACCGGGGAGCTGTTTTTT | CASSSPGRTGELFF | NA | TRBV5-1 | 14 | NA | TRBJ2-2
TGTGCCAGCAGCTTAGGTCCGGGAAAGCAGTACTTC | CASSLGPGKQYF | few | TRBV11-3 | 12 | NA | TRBJ2-7
TGTGCCAGCAGTTACTCGCGGCGGGGGGACAGCTCCTACAATGAGCAGTTCTTC | CASSYSRRGDSSYNEQFF | many | TRBV6-5 | 18 | NA | TRBJ2-1
TGTGCCAGCAGCCAGCTCCTCGGGACAGTGTACGCCGGGGAGCTGTTTTTT | CASSQLLGTVYAGELFF | NA | TRBV3-1 | 17 | TRBD1 | TRBJ2-2
TGCGCCAGCAGCCAAGGGGCCGGGGAATCACCCCTCCACTTT | CASSQGAGESPLHF | NA | TRBV4-1 | 14 | NA | TRBJ1-6
TGTGCCAGCAGCGTAGGGGAGTCATGGACAGGGGGACTCTTTGTCGGAAACACCATATATTTT | CASSVGESWTGGLFVGNTIYF | NA | TRBV9 | 21 | TRBD1 | TRBJ1-3
TGTGCCAGCAGTGAACCTCTAGACACCTTC | CASSEPLDTF | few | TRBV2 | 10 | NA | TRBJ1-2
TGTGCTAGTGGTTTCCCTAACAGGAACACCATATATTTT | CASGFPNRNTIYF | few | TRBV12-5 | 13 | NA | TRBJ1-3
TGTGCCAGCAGCAATATGCAGGAGTACCAAGAGACCCAGTACTTC | CASSNMQEYQETQYF | NA | TRBV21-1 | 15 | NA | TRBJ2-5
TGTGCCAGCGACGATGGGGGCACTGAAGCTTTCTTT | CASDDGGTEAFF | few | TRBV6-1 | 12 | NA | TRBJ1-1
TGCAGTGCACCAGACAGGGGGAACTATGGCTACACCTTC | CSAPDRGNYGYTF | once | TRBV20-1 | 13 | TRBD1 | TRBJ1-2
TGTGCCAGCAGTGACCGACAGGGAGATGGCTACACCTTC | CASSDRQGDGYTF | NA | TRBV6-1 | 13 | TRBD1 | TRBJ1-2
TGTGCCAGCAGTTTAAGCCCCGGACTGAACACTGAAGCTTTCTTT | CASSLSPGLNTEAFF | NA | TRBV27 | 15 | NA | TRBJ1-1
TGCGCCAGCAGGAAAGCAGGGGACCGAGGCACTGAAGCTTTCTTT | CASRKAGDRGTEAFF | NA | TRBV4-1 | 15 | NA | TRBJ1-1